The clone carrying this T cell receptor (beta chain) was counted a few times. As yet, its antigen is unknown. The record originates from a study of T cells after yellow fever vaccination. Looked up from germline, CDR1 is SGHTA and CDR2 is FQGNSA. V lost 0 bases and J lost 6, with 8 bases in between. CDR3 length: 14 residues. The study's findings and limits: The secondary response was weaker but peaked faster, day 5 versus 15.

One entry per CDR3 protein, called by TCRdb with MiXCR from the 5' RACE reads. The sample includes around 610,000 distinct CDR3 sequences, 13% of them seen just once. The source is a man aged 25 to 40 who received the YFV17D yellow fever vaccine. This material consisted of PBMCs, taken on the day of the yellow fever booster vaccination. V gene TRBV7-2 combines with J gene TRBJ2-2; weak D call: TRBD1 (5 bases). DNA for the CDR3: TGTGCCAGCAGCTTAGCACAGGCTTCCGGGGAGCTGTTTTTT. It encodes CASSLAQASGELFF. The complete variable domain, with remaining parts taken from reference TRBV7-2 and TRBJ2-2, reads GAGVSQSPSNKVTEKGKDVELRCDPISGHTALYWYRQSLGQGLEFLIYFQGNSAPDKSGLPSDRFSAERTGGSVSTLTIQRTQQEDSAVYLCASSLAQASGELFFGEGSRLTVL.